Sequencing of this T cell receptor beta chain was carried out in a study of cytomegalovirus exposure and HLA in healthy donors (dated by TCRdb to 2016 to 2017). A note on the overall study: An earlier analysis of 550 to 700 of the donors reported about 250 Gb of sequence data and some 100 million unique TCR beta sequences from some 180 million T cells. Approximately 300 gigabases of sequencing data and tens of millions of unique TCR sequences made up an early release that covered several hundred HLA-typed donors. Of the approximately 400 genotyped donors, 65% to 90% fell in the genetic ancestry cluster associated with self-reported Caucasian donors. The study was designed to test whether signatures of past pathogen exposure could be identified by cataloging public T cell receptors. The study profiled the T cell repertoires of about 640 subjects by immunosequencing and related them to cytomegalovirus serostatus. In addition to the first cohort of about 650 subjects, a separate validation cohort of 130 or so different subjects was used. To predict cytomegalovirus infection status, the study combined high-throughput TCR immunosequencing, statistical association of individual TCRs with disease status, and machine learning. A later analysis re-examined previously published TCR beta repertoires from around 670 donors and added high-resolution HLA genotyping to investigate patterns of TCR occurrence. The later analysis used no new phenotypic data to find candidate immune exposures, relying instead on TCR beta sequences and their occurrence across donors. An earlier analysis of approximately 640 of the donors applied high-throughput TCR beta sequencing to assess whether each TCR beta V gene segment acted as functional or pseudogenic. Alongside the repertoire data, information on donor age, sex, ethnicity and CMV serostatus was compiled. A later genetic analysis took genome-wide SNP genotypes for about 55% of the 666 donors and used that subset as a discovery cohort. Every repertoire in the discovery cohort had been generated on one and the same sequencing platform. Class I and class II HLA loci were covered by the typing at four-digit resolution. Typing coverage varied by locus: roughly 629-640 donors for A, B, C, DRB1 and DQB1; approximately 500 for DQA1; approximately 570 for DPA1; 400 to 480 for DPB1. Roughly 5 DR-DQ haplotypes were handled as single units for association and clustering because linkage in the cohort was strong. On average, over 200,000 unique TCR beta nucleotide sequences were sequenced per donor among some 420 genotyped donors of the cohort, with roughly 18% of those sequences being non-productive. Summary of the overall study and its limitations: A later genetic analysis associated a missense DCLRE1C variant with V-gene and J-gene trimming of TCR beta chains, and an independent cohort replicated the association. A later genetic analysis reported fewer N-insertions in productive TCRs among donors in an Asian-associated ancestry cluster than the roughly 620-donor mean. Linkage disequilibrium might explain the correlated functional status among segregating V segments, but an unknown experimental factor could not be ruled out. CMV serostatus was the only immune exposure information available for the cohort. A cluster of highly shared sequence variants was judged likely to be a technical artifact of the sequencing pipeline. At a false discovery rate of 0.05, a later analysis linked about 16,000 TCR beta sequences to specific HLA alleles. In an earlier analysis of some 640 of the donors, most TCR beta V segments were observed in productive rearrangements about 87% or about 30% of the time, broadly matching IMGT annotations. The study gave a list of 150 to 200 TCR beta chains associated with cytomegalovirus. A further reported finding was that TCR beta sequences accurately predicted the HLA-A and HLA-B alleles for most subjects in the first cohort. In a later analysis, most CMV-associated TCR beta chains were found to appear HLA-restricted, with HLA associations seemingly driven largely by CMV exposure. When HLA alleles, especially DR and DQ, strongly co-occurred, attributing TCR associations to individual alleles was difficult. Only TCR beta chains were sequenced in this cohort, and the absence of alpha or paired-chain data limited detectable features. Several of the top co-occurrence clusters appeared to be linked to parvovirus B19, influenza, CMV and Epstein-Barr virus, according to a later analysis. In vitro tests confirmed that a few of the cytomegalovirus-associated TCR beta chains recognize cytomegalovirus antigens. Sequencing depth was assumed to be roughly uniform across donors in the presence/absence analyses, though that assumption may not hold. The classifier was reported to diagnose cytomegalovirus status with high specificity and sensitivity in both the original and validation cohorts. Over 15 rarely observed V segments, including chromosome 9 orphons, were excluded from the earlier analysis of about 500 of the donors because counts were too low. In a later analysis, HLA-associated TCR beta chains showed more clonal expansion and lower generation probabilities than non-associated chains that were equally common. Across donors, most TCR sequences were observed very rarely, whereas some public TCRs were present in many individuals. The authors suggested that the approach could potentially be extended to other disease states and immunological phenotypes. Because HLA typing was missing for some donors at each locus, association tests included only the typed subset. Because the 87-base-pair reads could not distinguish some IMGT-functional V segments, including TRBV6-2 and TRBV6-3, those segments were excluded. In a later analysis, TCR association rates were found to vary across HLA loci, with the most associated TCRs seen for DRB1 alleles and the fewest for HLA-C alleles.

The germline V gene encodes CDR1 SGHAT and CDR2 FQNNGV. From the cysteine through the phenylalanine, the CDR3 covers 16 amino acids. Of all the DNA, just the CDR3 is kept, 48 bases in frame from base 1. Relative to germline, V is 3 bases shorter and J is 5 bases shorter, with 17 bases between their ends. As to this clone: Its target antigen remains unknown. Base qualities are not provided; no much larger clone lies one nucleotide away.

The cohort was made up of roughly 670 healthy bone marrow donors. At the time of sampling, all cohort members were nominally healthy, though unrecorded immune exposures were likely present. The donor tested CMV seronegative and was one of the 352 seronegative cohort members. Every donor gave a peripheral blood sample, and the peripheral blood mononuclear cells from that sample were used for TCR beta sequencing. Genomic DNA extraction from the blood cell samples was performed with the Qiagen DNeasy Blood Extraction Kit. Receptors were amplified or captured by the immunoSEQ multiplex PCR assay. For the multiplex PCR, a mixture combining 60 forward primers for TCR Vbeta segments and 13 reverse primers for TCR Jbeta segments was used. The CDR3 region of rearranged TCR beta genes was amplified from genomic DNA by a multiplex PCR assay. Amplified TCR beta libraries were sequenced as 87-base-pair reads on the Illumina HiSeq System. Per the authors' processing: In a later analysis, some 80 million unique TCR beta chains were counted across the roughly 670 repertoires, and around 11 million of these chains were shared by at least two donors. Raw reads were error-corrected and collapsed into unique sequences by a nearest-neighbor algorithm in which closely related sequences were merged to remove PCR and sequencing errors. CDR3 sequences were aligned to IMGT reference sequences to assign V, D and J gene segments. For a sequence to be retained, at least a six-nucleotide match to both a V gene segment and a J gene segment was required. Rearrangements were called productive when the CDR3 lacked stop codons and stayed in frame with V and J; all others were non-productive. CDR3 was defined by IMGT convention, running from the second conserved V-encoded cysteine to the conserved J-encoded phenylalanine. The earlier analysis of 587 of the donors excluded any sequence lacking an unambiguous match to a single V gene segment. In an earlier analysis of approximately 590 of the donors, V segments were called functional above 56.7% productive rearrangements and were called segregating when the between-donor standard deviation exceeded 5%. A statistical classification framework was developed to diagnose cytomegalovirus status using the catalog of TCR beta chain sequences. In a later analysis, V and J genes were assigned by comparing TCR nucleotide sequences against IMGT/GENE-DB human TR gene sequences. Using the TCRdist pipeline, a later analysis assigned CDR3 sequences along with most-parsimonious VDJ recombination scenarios. In a later analysis, each TCR beta chain was defined by its CDR3 amino acid sequence together with its V-gene family, and reads lacking a unique V-gene family were excluded. In a later analysis, some 600 highly shared, low-generation-probability nucleotide sequences were removed to address suspected cross-contamination and a sequencing artifact. In a later analysis, a clonal expansion index for each public chain was calculated from normalized within-repertoire ranks of inferred template counts. In a later analysis, generation probabilities were computed using a VDJ recombination model fitted to out-of-frame rearrangements, and the results were checked against IGoR. Hypergeometric tests were used in a later analysis to score TCR-TCR, TCR-HLA and TCR-CMV co-occurrence, with a repertoire-size bias correction applied to the TCR pairs. False discovery rates were estimated in a later analysis by permuting HLA or CMV assignments 20 times. A later analysis grouped co-occurring TCRs with DBSCAN, adding TCRdist sequence similarity when clustering within HLA-allele-positive subsets. Co-occurrence clustering excluded repertoires with fewer than 30,000 or more than 120,000 public chains, plus five with anomalous nucleotide sharing. Here the immuneACCESS table is served through TCRdb, limited to in-frame sequences with V and J called. Missing clones are a known gap in these copies; in checked studies unresolved V genes cover under half, and the rest lacks a known reason. V, J and clone size are taken as reported in that table, and D and trimming were inferred from the DNA itself. The sample contains roughly 67,000 clones, roughly 80% of them found a single time. The ten largest account for around 3% of the sample.

Specimen: PBMCs. This clonotype was sampled from a woman aged 25 to 39 in good health and CMV-seronegative. The sequence links TRBV11-2 to TRBJ2-1, and the D gene may be TRBD1, 6 bases matching. The DNA sequence is as follows: TGTGCCAGCAGCTTTGGGAAGTACCGACAGGACAATGAGCAGTTCTTC. Its amino acids are CASSFGKYRQDNEQFF.